This TCR beta chain derives from a study of blood T cell repertoires in COVID-19. For the study at large: Nucleic acid was either cDNA or gDNA, and it came from T cells, B-cell-depleted T cells, or PBMCs.

Germline V gives CDR1 ENHRY, CDR2 SYGVKD. There are 17 residues in the CDR3. Germline trimming cut 11 bases from V and 0 bases from J; bases unmatched to any gene: 11. This table comes from immunoSEQ multiplex PCR, and its TCRdb copy is limited to in-frame clones, with some not included. The data hold 250,000 to 300,000 clones, with about 73% observed a single time. Sequencing used peripheral blood. The sequence came from an elderly woman with acute or convalescent COVID-19. This chain uses TRBV10-3 with TRBJ2-1; 12 bases are shared with TRBD1. The CDR3 protein is CAVKPGQGANSYNEQFF. As DNA, the CDR3 is TGTGCCGTCAAGCCGGGACAGGGGGCAAACTCCTACAATGAGCAGTTCTTC.